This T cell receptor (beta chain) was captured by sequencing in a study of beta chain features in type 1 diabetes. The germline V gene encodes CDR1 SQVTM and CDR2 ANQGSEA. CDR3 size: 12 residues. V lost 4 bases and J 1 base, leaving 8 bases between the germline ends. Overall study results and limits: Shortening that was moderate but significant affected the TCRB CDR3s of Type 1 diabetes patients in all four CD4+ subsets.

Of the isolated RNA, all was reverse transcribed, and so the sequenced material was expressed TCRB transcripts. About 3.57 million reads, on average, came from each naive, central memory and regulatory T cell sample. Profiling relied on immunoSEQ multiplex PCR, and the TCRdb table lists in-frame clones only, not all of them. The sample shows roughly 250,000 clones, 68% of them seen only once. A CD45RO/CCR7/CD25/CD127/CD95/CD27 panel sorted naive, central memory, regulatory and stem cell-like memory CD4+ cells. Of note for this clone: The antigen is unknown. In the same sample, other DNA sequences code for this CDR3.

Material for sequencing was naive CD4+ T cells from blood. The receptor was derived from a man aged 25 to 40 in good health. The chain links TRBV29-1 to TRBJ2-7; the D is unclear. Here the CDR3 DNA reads TGCAGCGTTGGATCCGGGTCCTACGAGCAGTACTTC. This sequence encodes CSVGSGSYEQYF.